This T cell receptor beta chain was identified in a study of neurological immune-mediated disorders. In TCRdb, the 5' RACE reads were re-called with MiXCR into one record per CDR3 protein. The data show roughly 71,000 distinct CDR3 sequences, with around 4.2% seen just once and approximately 1.3% held by the top ten. Trimming stripped 6 bases from V and 0 bases from J, with 12 bases between. Per germline, CDR1 LGHNT and CDR2 FRNRAP. This CDR3 is 14 amino acids long. The chain has TRBV12-5 and TRBJ2-7; no definite D call. Sample: PBMCs. The TCR was taken from a young man with multiple sclerosis. The CDR3 coding sequence is TGTGCTAGTGGCCCAGACGTGCGCTCCTACGAGCAGTACTTC. It specifies CASGPDVRSYEQYF. The variable domain in full, with the rest retrieved from reference TRBV12-5 and TRBJ2-7, is DARVTQTPRHKVTEMGQEVTMRCQPILGHNTVFWYRQTMMQGLELLAYFRNRAPLDDSGMPKDRFSAEMPDATLATLKIQPSEPRDSAVYFCASGPDVRSYEQYFGPGTRLTVT.